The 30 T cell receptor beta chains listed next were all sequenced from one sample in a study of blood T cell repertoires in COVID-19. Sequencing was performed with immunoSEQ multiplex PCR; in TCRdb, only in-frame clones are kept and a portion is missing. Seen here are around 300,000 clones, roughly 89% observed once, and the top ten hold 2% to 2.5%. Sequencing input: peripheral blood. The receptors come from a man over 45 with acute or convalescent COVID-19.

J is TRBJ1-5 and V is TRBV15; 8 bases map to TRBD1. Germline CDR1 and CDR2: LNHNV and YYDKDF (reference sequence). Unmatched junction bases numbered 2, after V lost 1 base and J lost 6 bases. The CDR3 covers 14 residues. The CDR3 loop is CATSRGQGAQPQHF. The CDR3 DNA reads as TGTGCCACCAGCAGAGGGCAGGGGGCTCAGCCCCAGCATTTT.

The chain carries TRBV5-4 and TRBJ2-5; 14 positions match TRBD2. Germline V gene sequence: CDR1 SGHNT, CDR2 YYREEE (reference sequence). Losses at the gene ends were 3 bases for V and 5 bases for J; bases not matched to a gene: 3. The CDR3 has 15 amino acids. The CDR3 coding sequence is TGTGCCAGCAGCTCCGGACTAGCGGGGGGTGAGACCCAGTACTTC. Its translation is CASSSGLAGGETQYF.

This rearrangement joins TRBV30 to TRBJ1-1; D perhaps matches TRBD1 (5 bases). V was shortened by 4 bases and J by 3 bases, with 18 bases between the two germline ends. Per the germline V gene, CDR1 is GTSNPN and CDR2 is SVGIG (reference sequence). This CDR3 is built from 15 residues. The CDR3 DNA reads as TGTGCCTGGATTCTCGGGCCCCAAGGGGACACTGAAGCTTTCTTT. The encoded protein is CAWILGPQGDTEAFF.

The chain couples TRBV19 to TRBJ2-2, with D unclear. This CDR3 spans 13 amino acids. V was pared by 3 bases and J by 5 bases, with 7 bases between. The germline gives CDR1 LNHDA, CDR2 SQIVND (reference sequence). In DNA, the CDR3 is TGTGCCAGTAGTATTACTTGGACCGGGGAGCTGTTTTTT. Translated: CASSITWTGELFF.

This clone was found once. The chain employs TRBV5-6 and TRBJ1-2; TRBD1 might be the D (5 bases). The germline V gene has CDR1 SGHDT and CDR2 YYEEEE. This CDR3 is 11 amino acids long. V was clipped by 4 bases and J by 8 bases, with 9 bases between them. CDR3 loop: CASSINRGYTF. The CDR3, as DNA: TGTGCCAGCAGCATAAACAGGGGCTACACCTTC.

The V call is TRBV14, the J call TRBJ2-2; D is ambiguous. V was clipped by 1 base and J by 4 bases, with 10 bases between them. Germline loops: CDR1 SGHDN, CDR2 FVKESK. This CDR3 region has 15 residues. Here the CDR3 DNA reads TGTGCCAGCAGCCAAGTGGCGGTAGTCACCGGGGAGCTGTTTTTT. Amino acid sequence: CASSQVAVVTGELFF.

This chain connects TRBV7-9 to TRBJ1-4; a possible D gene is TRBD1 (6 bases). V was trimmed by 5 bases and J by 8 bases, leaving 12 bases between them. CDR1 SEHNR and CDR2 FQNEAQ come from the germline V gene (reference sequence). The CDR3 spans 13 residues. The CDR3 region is CASSQGGREKLFF. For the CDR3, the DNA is TGTGCCAGCAGCCAAGGGGGTCGGGAAAAACTGTTTTTT.

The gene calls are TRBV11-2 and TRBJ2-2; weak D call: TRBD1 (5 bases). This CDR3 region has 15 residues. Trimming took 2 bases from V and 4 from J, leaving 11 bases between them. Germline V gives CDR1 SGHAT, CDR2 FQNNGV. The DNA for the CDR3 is TGTGCCAGCAGCTTACGTGGGGCTATCACCGGGGAGCTGTTTTTT. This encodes CASSLRGAITGELFF.

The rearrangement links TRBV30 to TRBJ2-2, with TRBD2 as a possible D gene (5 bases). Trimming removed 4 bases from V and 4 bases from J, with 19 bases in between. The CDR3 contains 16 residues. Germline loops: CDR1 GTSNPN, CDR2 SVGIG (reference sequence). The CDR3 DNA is TGTGCCTGGATACCATTAGGAGGTTGGGGCACCGGGGAGCTGTTTTTT. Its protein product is CAWIPLGGWGTGELFF.

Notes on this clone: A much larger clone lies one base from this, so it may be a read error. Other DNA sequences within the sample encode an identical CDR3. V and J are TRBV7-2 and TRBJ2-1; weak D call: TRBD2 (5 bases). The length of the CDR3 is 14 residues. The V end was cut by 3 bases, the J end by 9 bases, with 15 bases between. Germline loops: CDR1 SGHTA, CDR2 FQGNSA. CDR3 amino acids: CASSFIEGFGEQFF. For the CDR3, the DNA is TGTGCCAGCAGCTTTATAGAGGGATTTGGTGAGCAGTTCTTC.

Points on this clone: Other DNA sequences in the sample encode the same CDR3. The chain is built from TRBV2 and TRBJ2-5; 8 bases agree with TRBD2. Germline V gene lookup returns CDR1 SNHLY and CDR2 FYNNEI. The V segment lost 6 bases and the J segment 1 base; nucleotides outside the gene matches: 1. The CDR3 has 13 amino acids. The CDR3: CASRRGAQETQYF. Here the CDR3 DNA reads TGTGCCAGCAGGCGGGGGGCCCAAGAGACCCAGTACTTC.

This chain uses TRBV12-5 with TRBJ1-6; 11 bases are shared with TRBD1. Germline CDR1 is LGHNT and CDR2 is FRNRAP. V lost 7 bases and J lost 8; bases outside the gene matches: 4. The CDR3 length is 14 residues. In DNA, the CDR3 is TGTGCTAGTGCCTCGGGACAGGGGGATTCACCCCTCCACTTT. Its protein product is CASASGQGDSPLHF. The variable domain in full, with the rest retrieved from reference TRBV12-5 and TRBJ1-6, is DARVTQTPRHKVTEMGQEVTMRCQPILGHNTVFWYRQTMMQGLELLAYFRNRAPLDDSGMPKDRFSAEMPDATLATLKIQPSEPRDSAVYFCASASGQGDSPLHFGNGTRLTVT.

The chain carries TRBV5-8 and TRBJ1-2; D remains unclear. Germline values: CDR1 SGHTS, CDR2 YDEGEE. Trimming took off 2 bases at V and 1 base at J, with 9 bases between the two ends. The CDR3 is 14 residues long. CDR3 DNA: TGTGCCAGCAGCTTCGCGGAAAATAACTATGGCTACACCTTC. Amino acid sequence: CASSFAENNYGYTF.

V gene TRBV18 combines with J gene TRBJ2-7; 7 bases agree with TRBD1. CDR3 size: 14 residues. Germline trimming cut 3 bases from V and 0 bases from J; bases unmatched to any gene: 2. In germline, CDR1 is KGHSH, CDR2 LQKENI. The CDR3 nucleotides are TGTGCCAGCTCACCCGGGGACAGCTCCTACGAGCAGTACTTC. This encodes CASSPGDSSYEQYF.

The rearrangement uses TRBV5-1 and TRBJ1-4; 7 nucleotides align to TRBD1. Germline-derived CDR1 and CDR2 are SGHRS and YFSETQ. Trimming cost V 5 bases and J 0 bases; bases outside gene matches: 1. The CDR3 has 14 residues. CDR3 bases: TGCGCCAGCAGTCAGGGGGCAACTAATGAAAAACTGTTTTTT. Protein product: CASSQGATNEKLFF.

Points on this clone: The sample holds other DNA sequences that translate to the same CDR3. This CDR3 reads CATSSRGRTEAFF. In DNA form, the CDR3 reads TGTGCCACCAGTTCAAGGGGGCGGACTGAAGCTTTCTTT. The chain combines TRBV15 with TRBJ1-1; the match to TRBD1 covers 7 bases. CDR1 and CDR2 (germline): LNHNV, YYDKDF (reference sequence). This CDR3 contains 13 residues. V dropped 6 bases and J dropped 5; count of bases not matched to a gene: 6.

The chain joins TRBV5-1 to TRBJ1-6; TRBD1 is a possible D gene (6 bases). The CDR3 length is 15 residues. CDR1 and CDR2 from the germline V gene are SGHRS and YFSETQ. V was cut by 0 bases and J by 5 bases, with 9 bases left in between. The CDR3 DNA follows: TGCGCCAGCAGCTTGGGTCAGGGGAATAATTCACCCCTCCACTTT. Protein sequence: CASSLGQGNNSPLHF.

DNA for the CDR3: TGCAGCGTCCTACCGGACTGGCAGCCCCAGCATTTT. This codes for CSVLPDWQPQHF. V gene TRBV29-1 combines with J gene TRBJ1-5; D is unclear. Germline V gene data show CDR1 as SQVTM and CDR2 as ANQGSEA. The CDR3 consists of 12 residues. Trimming stripped 6 bases from V and 7 bases from J, with 13 bases between.

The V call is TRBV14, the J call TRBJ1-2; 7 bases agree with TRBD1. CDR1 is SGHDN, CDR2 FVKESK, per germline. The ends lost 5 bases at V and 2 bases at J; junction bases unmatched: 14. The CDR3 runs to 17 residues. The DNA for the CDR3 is TGTGCCAGCAGCTCCATATCGGGACAGCACCCGAACTATGGCTACACCTTC. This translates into CASSSISGQHPNYGYTF.

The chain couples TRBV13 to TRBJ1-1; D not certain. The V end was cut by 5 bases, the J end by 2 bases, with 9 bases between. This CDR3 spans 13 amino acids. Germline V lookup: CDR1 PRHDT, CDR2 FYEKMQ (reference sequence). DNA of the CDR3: TGTGCCAGCAGCCTCGGGGTTAACACTGAAGCTTTCTTT. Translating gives CASSLGVNTEAFF.

The CDR3 loop reads CASSPSGRPNEKLFF. The CDR3 DNA sequence: TGTGCCAGCAGTCCTAGCGGCAGGCCTAATGAAAAACTGTTTTTT. V gene TRBV11-2 combines with J gene TRBJ1-4, with no clear D. The V and J ends lost 6 bases and 3 bases respectively, with 14 bases between them. CDR1 and CDR2 (germline): SGHAT, FQNNGV. The CDR3 extends over 15 amino acids.

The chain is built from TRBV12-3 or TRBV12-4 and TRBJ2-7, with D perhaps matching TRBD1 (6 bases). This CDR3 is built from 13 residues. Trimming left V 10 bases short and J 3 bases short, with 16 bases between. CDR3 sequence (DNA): TGTGCCACTCAACTGGGGGCGAACTACGAGCAGTACTTC. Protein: CATQLGANYEQYF.

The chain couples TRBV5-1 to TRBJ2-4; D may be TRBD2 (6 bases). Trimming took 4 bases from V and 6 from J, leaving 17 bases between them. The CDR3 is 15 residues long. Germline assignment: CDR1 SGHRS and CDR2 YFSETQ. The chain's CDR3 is CASSPGGVRGNIQYF. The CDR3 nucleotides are TGCGCCAGCAGCCCCGGGGGAGTGAGAGGAAACATTCAGTACTTC. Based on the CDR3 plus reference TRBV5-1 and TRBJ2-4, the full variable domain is KAGVTQTPRYLIKTRGQQVTLSCSPISGHRSVSWYQQTPGQGLQFLFEYFSETQRNKGNFPGRFSGRQFSNSRSEMNVSTLELGDSALYLCASSPGGVRGNIQYFGAGTRLSVL.

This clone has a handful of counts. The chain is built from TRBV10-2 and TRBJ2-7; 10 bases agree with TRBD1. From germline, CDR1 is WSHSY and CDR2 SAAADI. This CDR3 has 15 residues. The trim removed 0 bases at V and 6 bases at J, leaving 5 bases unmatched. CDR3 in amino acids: CASSESGQGTREQYF. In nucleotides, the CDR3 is TGCGCCAGCAGTGAGTCGGGACAGGGGACCCGCGAGCAGTACTTC.

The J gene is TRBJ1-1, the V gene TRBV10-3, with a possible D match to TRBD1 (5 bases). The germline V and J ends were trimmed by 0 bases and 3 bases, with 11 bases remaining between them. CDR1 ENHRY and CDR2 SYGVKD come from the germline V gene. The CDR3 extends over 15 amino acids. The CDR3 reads CAISESQGIDTEAFF. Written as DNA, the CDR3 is TGTGCCATCAGTGAGTCGCAGGGTATTGACACTGAAGCTTTCTTT.

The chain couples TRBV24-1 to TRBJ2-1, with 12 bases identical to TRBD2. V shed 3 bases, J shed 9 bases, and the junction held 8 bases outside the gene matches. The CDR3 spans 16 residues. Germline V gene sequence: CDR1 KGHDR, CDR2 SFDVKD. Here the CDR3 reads CATSDPSGGASREQFF. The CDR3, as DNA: TGTGCCACCAGTGATCCTAGCGGGGGGGCCTCACGTGAGCAGTTCTTC.

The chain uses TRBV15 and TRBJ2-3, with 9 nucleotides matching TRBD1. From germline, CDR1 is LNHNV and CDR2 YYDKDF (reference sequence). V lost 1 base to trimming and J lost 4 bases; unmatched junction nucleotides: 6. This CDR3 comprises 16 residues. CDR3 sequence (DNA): TGTGCCACCAGCAGAGGGGGACAGGGAGCCGCAGATACGCAGTATTTT. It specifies CATSRGGQGAADTQYF. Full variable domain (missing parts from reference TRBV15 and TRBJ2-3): DAMVIQNPRYQVTQFGKPVTLSCSQTLNHNVMYWYQQKSSQAPKLLFHYYDKDFNNEADTPDNFQSRRPNTSFCFLDIRSPGLGDTAMYLCATSRGGQGAADTQYFGPGTRLTVL.

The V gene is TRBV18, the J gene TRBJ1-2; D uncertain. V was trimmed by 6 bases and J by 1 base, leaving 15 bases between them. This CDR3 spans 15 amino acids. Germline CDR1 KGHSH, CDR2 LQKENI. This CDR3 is CASSPHARLNYGYTF. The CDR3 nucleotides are TGTGCCAGCTCCCCCCACGCCAGGCTTAACTATGGCTACACCTTC. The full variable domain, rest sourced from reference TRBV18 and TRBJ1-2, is NAGVMQNPRHLVRRRGQEARLRCSPMKGHSHVYWYRQLPEEGLKFMVYLQKENIIDESGMPKERFSAEFPKEGPSILRIQQVVRGDSAAYFCASSPHARLNYGYTFGSGTRLTVV.

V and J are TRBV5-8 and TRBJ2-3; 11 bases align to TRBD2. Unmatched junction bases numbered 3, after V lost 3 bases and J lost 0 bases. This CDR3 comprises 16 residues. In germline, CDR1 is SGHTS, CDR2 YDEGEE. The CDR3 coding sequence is TGTGCCAGCAGCTCGGGACTAGCGGCTAGCACAGATACGCAGTATTTT. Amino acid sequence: CASSSGLAASTDTQYF.

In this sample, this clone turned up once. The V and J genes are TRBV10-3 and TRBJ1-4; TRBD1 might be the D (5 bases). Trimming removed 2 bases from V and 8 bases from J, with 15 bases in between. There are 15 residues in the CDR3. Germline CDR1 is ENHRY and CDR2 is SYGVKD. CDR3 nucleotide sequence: TGTGCCATCAGTGAGGGGGCGAAGCTGGGCGAAAAACTGTTTTTT. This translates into CAISEGAKLGEKLFF.